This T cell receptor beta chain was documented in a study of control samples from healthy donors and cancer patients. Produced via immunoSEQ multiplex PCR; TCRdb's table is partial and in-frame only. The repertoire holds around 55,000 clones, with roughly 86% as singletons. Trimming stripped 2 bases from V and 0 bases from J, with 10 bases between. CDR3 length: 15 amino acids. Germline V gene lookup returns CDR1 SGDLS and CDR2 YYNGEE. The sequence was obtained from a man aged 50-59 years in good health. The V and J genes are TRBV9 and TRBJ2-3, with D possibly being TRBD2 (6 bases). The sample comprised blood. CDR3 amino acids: CASSVGGMSTDTQYF. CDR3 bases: TGTGCCAGCAGCGTTGGCGGGATGAGCACAGATACGCAGTATTTT.